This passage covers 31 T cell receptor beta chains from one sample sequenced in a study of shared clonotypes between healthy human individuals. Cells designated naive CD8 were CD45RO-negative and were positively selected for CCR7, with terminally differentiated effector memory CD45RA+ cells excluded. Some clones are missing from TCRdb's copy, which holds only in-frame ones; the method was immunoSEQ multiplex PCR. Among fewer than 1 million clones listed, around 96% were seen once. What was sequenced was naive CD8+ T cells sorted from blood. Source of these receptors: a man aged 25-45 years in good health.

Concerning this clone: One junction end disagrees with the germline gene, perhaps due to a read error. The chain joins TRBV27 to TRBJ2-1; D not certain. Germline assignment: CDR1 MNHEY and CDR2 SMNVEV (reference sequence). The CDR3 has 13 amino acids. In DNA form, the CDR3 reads TGTGCCAGCAGTTTCGGATCCTCCAATGAGCAGTTCTTC. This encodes CASSFGSSNEQFF.

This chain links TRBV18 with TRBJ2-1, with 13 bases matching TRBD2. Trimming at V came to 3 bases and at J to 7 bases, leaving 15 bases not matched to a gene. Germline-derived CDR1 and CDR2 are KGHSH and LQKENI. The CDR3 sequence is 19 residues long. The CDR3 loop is CASSPRTSGRGPRGNEQFF. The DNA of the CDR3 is TGTGCCAGCTCACCGCGGACTAGCGGGAGAGGGCCCCGAGGAAATGAGCAGTTCTTC.

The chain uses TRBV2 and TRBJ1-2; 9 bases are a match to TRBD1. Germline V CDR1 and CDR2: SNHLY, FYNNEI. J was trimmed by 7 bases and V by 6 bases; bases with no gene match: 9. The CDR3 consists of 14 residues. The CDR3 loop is CASSAGQGLRGYTF. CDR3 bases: TGTGCCAGCAGCGCGGGACAGGGTTTGCGTGGCTACACCTTC. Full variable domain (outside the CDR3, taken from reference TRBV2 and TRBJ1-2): EPEVTQTPSHQVTQMGQEVILRCVPISNHLYFYWYRQILGQKVEFLVSFYNNEISEKSEIFDDQFSVERPDGSNFTLKIRSTKLEDSAMYFCASSAGQGLRGYTFGSGTRLTVV.

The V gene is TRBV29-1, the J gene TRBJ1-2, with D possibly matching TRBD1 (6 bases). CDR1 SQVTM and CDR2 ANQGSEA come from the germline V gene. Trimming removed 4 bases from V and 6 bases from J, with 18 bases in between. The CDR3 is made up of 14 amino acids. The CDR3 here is CSVVGQLSVNGYTF. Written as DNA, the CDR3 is TGCAGCGTTGTCGGACAGCTCTCTGTTAATGGCTACACCTTC. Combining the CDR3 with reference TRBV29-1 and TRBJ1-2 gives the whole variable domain SAVISQKPSRDICQRGTSLTIQCQVDSQVTMMFWYRQQPGQSLTLIATANQGSEATYESGFVIDKFPISRPNLTFSTLTVSNMSPEDSSIYLCSVVGQLSVNGYTFGSGTRLTVV.

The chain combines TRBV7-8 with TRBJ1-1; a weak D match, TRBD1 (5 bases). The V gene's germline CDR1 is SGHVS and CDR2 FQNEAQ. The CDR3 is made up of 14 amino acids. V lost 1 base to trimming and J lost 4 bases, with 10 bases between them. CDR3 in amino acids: CASSLGGVGTEAFF. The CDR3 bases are TGTGCCAGCAGCTTAGGGGGGGTAGGCACTGAAGCTTTCTTT.

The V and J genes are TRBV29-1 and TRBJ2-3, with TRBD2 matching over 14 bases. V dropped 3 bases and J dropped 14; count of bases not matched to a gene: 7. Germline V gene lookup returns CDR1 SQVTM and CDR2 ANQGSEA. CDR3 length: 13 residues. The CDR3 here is CSVEGLAGEEWYF. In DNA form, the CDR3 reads TGCAGCGTTGAGGGACTAGCGGGAGAGGAATGGTATTTT.

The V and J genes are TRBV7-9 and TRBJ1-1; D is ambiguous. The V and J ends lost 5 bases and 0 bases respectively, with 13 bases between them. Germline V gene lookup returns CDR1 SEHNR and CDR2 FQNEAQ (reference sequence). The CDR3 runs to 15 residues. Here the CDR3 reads CASSAHSGMNTEAFF. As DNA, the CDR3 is TGTGCCAGCAGCGCGCACTCAGGTATGAACACTGAAGCTTTCTTT.

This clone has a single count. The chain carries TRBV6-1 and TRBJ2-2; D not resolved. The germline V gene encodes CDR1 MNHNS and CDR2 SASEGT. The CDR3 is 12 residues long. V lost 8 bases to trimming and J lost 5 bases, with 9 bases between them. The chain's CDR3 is CASSRQTGELFF. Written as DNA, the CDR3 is TGTGCCAGCTCACGTCAAACCGGGGAGCTGTTTTTT.

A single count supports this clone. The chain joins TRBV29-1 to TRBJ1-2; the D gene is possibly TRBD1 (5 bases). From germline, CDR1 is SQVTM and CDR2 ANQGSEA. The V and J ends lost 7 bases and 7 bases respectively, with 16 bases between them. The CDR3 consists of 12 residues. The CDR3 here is CSAIGAASGYTF. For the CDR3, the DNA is TGCAGCGCAATAGGGGCGGCTAGTGGCTACACCTTC. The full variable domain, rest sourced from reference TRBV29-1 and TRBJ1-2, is SAVISQKPSRDICQRGTSLTIQCQVDSQVTMMFWYRQQPGQSLTLIATANQGSEATYESGFVIDKFPISRPNLTFSTLTVSNMSPEDSSIYLCSAIGAASGYTFGSGTRLTVV.

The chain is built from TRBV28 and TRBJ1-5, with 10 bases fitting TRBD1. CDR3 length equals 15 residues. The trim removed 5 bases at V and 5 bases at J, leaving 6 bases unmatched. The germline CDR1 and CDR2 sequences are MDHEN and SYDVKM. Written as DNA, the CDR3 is TGTGCCAGCAGTCCAGGGACAGGGGTTTATCAGCCCCAGCATTTT. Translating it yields CASSPGTGVYQPQHF.

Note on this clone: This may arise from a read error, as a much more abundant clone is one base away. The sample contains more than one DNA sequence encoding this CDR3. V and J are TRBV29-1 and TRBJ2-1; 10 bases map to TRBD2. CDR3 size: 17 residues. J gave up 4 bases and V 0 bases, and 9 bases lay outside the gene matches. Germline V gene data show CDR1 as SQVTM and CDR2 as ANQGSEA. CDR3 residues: CSVEEGRAGGPYNEQFF. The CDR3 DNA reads TGCAGCGTTGAAGAAGGGCGAGCGGGAGGGCCTTACAATGAGCAGTTCTTC.

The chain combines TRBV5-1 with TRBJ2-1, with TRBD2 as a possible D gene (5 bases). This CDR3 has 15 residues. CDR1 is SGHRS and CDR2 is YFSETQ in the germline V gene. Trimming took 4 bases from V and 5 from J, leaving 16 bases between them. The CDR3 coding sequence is TGCGCCAGCAGCCCTATCGGTTTCGGGAACAATGAGCAGTTCTTC. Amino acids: CASSPIGFGNNEQFF.

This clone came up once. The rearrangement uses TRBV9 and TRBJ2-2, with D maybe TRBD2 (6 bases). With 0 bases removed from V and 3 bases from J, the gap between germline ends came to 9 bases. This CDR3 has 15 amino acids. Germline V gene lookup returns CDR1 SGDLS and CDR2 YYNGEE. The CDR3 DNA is TGTGCCAGCAGCGTAGCGGGAGCGGACACCGGGGAGCTGTTTTTT. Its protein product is CASSVAGADTGELFF.

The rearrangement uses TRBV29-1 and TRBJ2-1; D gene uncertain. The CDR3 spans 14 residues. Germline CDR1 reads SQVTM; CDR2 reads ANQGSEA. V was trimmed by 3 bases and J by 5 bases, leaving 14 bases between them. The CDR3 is CSVDGPTLHNEQFF. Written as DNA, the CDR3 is TGCAGCGTTGATGGTCCTACCCTACACAATGAGCAGTTCTTC.

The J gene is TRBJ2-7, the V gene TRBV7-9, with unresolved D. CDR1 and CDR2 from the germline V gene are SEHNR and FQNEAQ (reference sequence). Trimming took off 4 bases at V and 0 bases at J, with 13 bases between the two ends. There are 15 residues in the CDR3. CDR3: CASSSPTGPSYEQYF. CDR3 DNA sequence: TGTGCCAGCAGCTCACCCACGGGCCCCTCCTACGAGCAGTACTTC.

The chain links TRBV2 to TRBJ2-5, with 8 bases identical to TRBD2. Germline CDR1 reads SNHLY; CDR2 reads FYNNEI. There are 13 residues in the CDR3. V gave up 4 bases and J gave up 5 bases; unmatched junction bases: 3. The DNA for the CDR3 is TGTGCCAGCAGTGCGGGAGGGCTCGAGACCCAGTACTTC. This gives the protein CASSAGGLETQYF.

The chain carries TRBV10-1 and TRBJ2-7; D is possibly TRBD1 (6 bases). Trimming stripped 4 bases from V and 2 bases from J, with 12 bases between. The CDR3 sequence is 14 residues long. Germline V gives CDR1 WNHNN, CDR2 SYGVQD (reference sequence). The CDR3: CASSVGRGAYEQYF. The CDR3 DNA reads TGCGCCAGCAGTGTTGGCAGGGGCGCCTACGAGCAGTACTTC.

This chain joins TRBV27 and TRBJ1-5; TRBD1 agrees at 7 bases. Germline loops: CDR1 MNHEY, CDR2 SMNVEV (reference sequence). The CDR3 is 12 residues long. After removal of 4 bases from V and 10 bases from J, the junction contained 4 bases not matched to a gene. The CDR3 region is CASSSRTGPQHF. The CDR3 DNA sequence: TGTGCCAGCAGTTCTCGGACAGGTCCCCAGCATTTT.

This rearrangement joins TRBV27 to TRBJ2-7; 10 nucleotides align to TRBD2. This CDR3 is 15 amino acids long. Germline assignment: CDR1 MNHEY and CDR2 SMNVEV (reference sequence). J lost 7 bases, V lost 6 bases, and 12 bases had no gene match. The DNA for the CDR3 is TGTGCCAGCAGGACAACAGCGGGAGGGCTCTATGAGCAGTACTTC. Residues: CASRTTAGGLYEQYF.

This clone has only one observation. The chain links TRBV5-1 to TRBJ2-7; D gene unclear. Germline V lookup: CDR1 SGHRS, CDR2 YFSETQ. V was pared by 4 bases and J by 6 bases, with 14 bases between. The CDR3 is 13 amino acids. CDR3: CASSPLGFTEQYF. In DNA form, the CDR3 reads TGCGCCAGCAGCCCGCTCGGATTTACCGAGCAGTACTTC.

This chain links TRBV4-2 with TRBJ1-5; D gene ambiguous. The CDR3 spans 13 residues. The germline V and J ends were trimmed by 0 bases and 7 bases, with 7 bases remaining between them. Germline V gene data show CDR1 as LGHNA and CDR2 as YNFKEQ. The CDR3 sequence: CASSQEIRQPQHF. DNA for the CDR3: TGTGCCAGCAGCCAAGAAATTCGGCAGCCCCAGCATTTT.

The CDR3 region has the DNA TGTGCCAGCAGCTTGGGACAGACGAACACTGAAGCTTTCTTT. It yields the protein CASSLGQTNTEAFF. The chain joins TRBV5-6 to TRBJ1-1; D possibly corresponds to TRBD1 (5 bases). The CDR3 is made up of 14 amino acids. Germline V gene sequence: CDR1 SGHDT, CDR2 YYEEEE. V was pared by 0 bases and J by 1 base, with 7 bases between.

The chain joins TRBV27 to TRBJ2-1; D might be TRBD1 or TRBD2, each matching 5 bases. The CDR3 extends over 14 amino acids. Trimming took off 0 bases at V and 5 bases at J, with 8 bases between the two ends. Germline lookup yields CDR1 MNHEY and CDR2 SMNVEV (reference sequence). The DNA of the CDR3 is TGTGCCAGCAGTTTATCCGGGACCAACAATGAGCAGTTCTTC. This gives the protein CASSLSGTNNEQFF.

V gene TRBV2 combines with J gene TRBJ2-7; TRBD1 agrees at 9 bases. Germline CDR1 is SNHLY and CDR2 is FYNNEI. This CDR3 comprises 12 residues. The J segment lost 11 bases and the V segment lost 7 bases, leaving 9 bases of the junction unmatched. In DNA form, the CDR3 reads TGTGCCAGCATGCGGACAGGGGACGCCGAGTACTTC. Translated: CASMRTGDAEYF.

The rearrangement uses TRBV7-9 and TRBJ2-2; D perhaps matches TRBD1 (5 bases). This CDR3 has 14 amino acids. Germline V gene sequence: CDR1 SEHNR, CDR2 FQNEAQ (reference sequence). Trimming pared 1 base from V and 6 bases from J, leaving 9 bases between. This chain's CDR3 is CASSLGQGPGELFF. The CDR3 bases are TGTGCCAGCAGCTTAGGCCAGGGCCCCGGGGAGCTGTTTTTT. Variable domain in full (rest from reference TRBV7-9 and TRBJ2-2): DTGVSQNPRHKITKRGQNVTFRCDPISEHNRLYWYRQTLGQGPEFLTYFQNEAQLEKSRLLSDRFSAERPKGSFSTLEIQRTEQGDSAMYLCASSLGQGPGELFFGEGSRLTVL.

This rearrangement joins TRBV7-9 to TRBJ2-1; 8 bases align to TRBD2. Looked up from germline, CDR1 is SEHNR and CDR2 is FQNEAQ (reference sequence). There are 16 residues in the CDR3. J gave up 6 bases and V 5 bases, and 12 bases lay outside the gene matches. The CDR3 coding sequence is TGTGCCAGCAGCGCCAGGGAGAGCGGGAGAGGCAATGAGCAGTTCTTC. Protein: CASSARESGRGNEQFF.

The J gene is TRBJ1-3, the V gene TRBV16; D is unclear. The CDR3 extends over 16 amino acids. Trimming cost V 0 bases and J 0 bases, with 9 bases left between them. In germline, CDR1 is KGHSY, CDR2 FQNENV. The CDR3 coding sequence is TGTGCCAGCAGCCAATCGTCGAGCCGCTCTGGAAACACCATATATTTT. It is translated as CASSQSSSRSGNTIYF.

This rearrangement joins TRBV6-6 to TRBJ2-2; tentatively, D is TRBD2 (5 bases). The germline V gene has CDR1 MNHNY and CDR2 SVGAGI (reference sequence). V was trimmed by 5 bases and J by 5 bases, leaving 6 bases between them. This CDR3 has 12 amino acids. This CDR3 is CASSDYTGELFF. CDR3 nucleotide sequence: TGTGCCAGCAGTGACTATACCGGGGAGCTGTTTTTT.

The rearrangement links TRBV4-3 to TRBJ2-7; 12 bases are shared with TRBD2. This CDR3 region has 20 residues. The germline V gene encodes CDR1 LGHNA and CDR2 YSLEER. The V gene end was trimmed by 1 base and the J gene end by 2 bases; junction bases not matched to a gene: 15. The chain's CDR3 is CASSQGFRTSGTYLPYEQYF. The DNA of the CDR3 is TGCGCCAGCAGCCAAGGATTCCGGACTAGCGGGACCTACTTACCCTACGAGCAGTACTTC.

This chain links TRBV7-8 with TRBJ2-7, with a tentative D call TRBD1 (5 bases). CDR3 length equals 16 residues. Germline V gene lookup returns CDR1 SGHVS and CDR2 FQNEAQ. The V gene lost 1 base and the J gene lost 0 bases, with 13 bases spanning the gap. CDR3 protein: CASSLGGSDTSYEQYF. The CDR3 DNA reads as TGTGCCAGCAGCTTAGGAGGATCGGACACCTCCTACGAGCAGTACTTC.

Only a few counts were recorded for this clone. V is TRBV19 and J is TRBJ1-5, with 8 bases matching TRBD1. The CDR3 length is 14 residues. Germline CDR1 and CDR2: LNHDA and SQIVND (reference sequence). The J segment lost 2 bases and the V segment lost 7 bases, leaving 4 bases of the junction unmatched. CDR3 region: CASKDRGGNQPQHF. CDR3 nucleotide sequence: TGTGCCAGTAAAGACAGGGGTGGCAATCAGCCCCAGCATTTT.